This TCR beta chain derives from a study of blood T cells in healthy people across ages. Whole-study findings and limits: Naive CD4+ cell counts and diversity both ran higher in long-lived than in aged donors.

The donors, aged roughly 6 to 90, were healthy Caucasians from Russia. PBMCs were isolated at a quantity of at least 6 million per sample. In germline, CDR1 is SGHRS, CDR2 YFSETQ. V shed 0 bases and J shed 1 base, with 10 bases lying between them. The CDR3 runs 15 residues. This clonotype came up a few times. Its antigen is not identified. Using a J-beta primer mix together with a sample-barcoded 5' primer, a second PCR was run for roughly 7 to 11 cycles. MiXCR, run by TCRdb on the 5' RACE reads, gives a single entry per CDR3 protein. This sample has 700,000 or so distinct CDR3 sequences, with 20% to 25% found just once.

The receptor was derived from a man between 65 and 80 years old in good health. The genes are TRBV5-1 and TRBJ1-1, with D tentatively TRBD1 (5 bases). Material for sequencing was blood. CDR3 amino acids: CASSLAGEGNTEAFF. The CDR3 nucleotides are TGCGCCAGCAGCTTGGCGGGGGAAGGGAACACTGAAGCTTTCTTT.